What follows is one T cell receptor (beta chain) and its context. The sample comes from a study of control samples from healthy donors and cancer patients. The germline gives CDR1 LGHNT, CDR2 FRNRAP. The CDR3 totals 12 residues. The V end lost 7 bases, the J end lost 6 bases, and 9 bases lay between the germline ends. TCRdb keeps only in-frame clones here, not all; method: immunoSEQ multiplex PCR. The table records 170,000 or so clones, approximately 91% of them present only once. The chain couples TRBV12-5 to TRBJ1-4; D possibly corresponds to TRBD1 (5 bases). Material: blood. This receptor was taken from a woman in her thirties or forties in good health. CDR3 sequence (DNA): TGTGCTAGTGCGGGGCAAGATGAAAAACTGTTTTTT. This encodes CASAGQDEKLFF.